These 11 T cell receptor beta chains share one sample of origin, sequenced in a study of response to subunit inactivated influenza vaccine. MiXCR, applied by TCRdb to the RT-PCR reads, yields one record per CDR3 protein. The table shows 700,000 to 900,000 distinct CDR3 sequences, with about 20% occurring only once. Source: PBMCs from blood, taken about 5 days after vaccination. These receptor sequences come from a man aged 50 to 60 who received an inactivated influenza vaccine.

There are a few counts of this clonotype. The chain uses TRBV4-1 and TRBJ1-5, with 7 bases lining up with TRBD1. Losses at the gene ends were 1 base for V and 7 bases for J; bases not matched to a gene: 10. CDR1 is MGHRA and CDR2 is YSYEKL in the germline V gene. CDR3 length: 16 residues. CDR3 sequence reads: CASSQGPQGGWQPQHF. CDR3 nucleotides: TGCGCCAGCAGCCAAGGGCCCCAAGGGGGCTGGCAGCCCCAGCATTTT.

This clonotype has a handful of counts. This chain uses TRBV20-1 with TRBJ2-7, with D tentatively TRBD2 (5 bases). The germline V gene has CDR1 DFQATT and CDR2 SNEGSKA (reference sequence). The CDR3 runs to 13 residues. V lost 6 bases to trimming and J lost 3 bases, with 15 bases between them. The CDR3 spells CSAPGPGFYEQYF. As DNA, the CDR3 is TGCAGTGCCCCCGGGCCGGGATTCTACGAGCAGTACTTC.

This clonotype has just a few counts. The V and J genes are TRBV7-9 and TRBJ1-5; D not certain. Germline assignment: CDR1 SEHNR and CDR2 FQNEAQ (reference sequence). There are 12 residues in the CDR3. The V end was cut by 2 bases, the J end by 4 bases, with 3 bases between. The CDR3 nucleotides read TGTGCCAGCAGCTTAAAGAATCAGCCCCAGCATTTT. It translates to CASSLKNQPQHF.

CDR3 in amino acids: CSAREPATGYEQYF. The CDR3 DNA is TGCAGTGCTAGAGAACCTGCGACAGGGTACGAGCAGTACTTC. The chain recombines TRBV20-1 with TRBJ2-7, with 7 bases fitting TRBD1. Looked up from germline, CDR1 is DFQATT and CDR2 is SNEGSKA (reference sequence). The CDR3 consists of 14 residues. V shed 0 bases, J shed 4 bases, and the junction held 6 bases outside the gene matches.

This clonotype was seen a handful of times. The CDR3 DNA is TGCAGTGCTAGAGAGCTCAGGACAGGCCCGTATACGCAGTATTTT. Residues: CSARELRTGPYTQYF. The chain couples TRBV20-1 to TRBJ2-3; 7 nucleotides agree with TRBD1. The CDR3 totals 15 residues. V trimming: 0 bases; J trimming: 7 bases; junction bases outside the gene matches: 10. The germline CDR1 and CDR2 sequences are DFQATT and SNEGSKA (reference sequence).

J is TRBJ1-2 and V is TRBV28; D uncertain. The V gene's germline CDR1 is MDHEN and CDR2 SYDVKM. The CDR3 is 12 residues long. V was pared by 3 bases and J by 3 bases, with 5 bases between. CDR3 region: CASSLSYYGYTF. DNA of the CDR3: TGTGCCAGCAGTTTGTCCTACTATGGCTACACCTTC.

This clonotype has a handful of counts. The rearrangement joins TRBV7-3 to TRBJ2-3, with D perhaps TRBD1 (5 bases). Germline assignment: CDR1 SGHTA and CDR2 FQGTGA. V shed 3 bases and J shed 4 bases, with 8 bases lying between them. The CDR3 covers 13 residues. CDR3 residues: CASSFDRADTQYF. CDR3 bases: TGTGCCAGCAGCTTCGACAGAGCAGATACGCAGTATTTT.

The chain links TRBV7-9 to TRBJ1-6, with D possibly being TRBD1 (5 bases). The CDR3 is made up of 13 amino acids. CDR1 and CDR2 (germline): SEHNR, FQNEAQ (reference sequence). The V end lost 3 bases, the J end lost 10 bases, and 10 bases lay between the germline ends. CDR3 sequence: CASSLGGESPLHF. CDR3 in DNA: TGTGCCAGCAGCTTGGGGGGAGAGTCACCCCTCCACTTT.

The rearrangement uses TRBV29-1 and TRBJ2-1; TRBD1 matches at 8 bases. Germline V lookup: CDR1 SQVTM, CDR2 ANQGSEA. The CDR3 spans 13 residues. The V gene end was trimmed by 4 bases and the J gene end by 7 bases; junction bases not matched to a gene: 6. The CDR3 spells CSVVGRGRNEQFF. The CDR3 DNA follows: TGCAGCGTTGTGGGCAGGGGGCGGAATGAGCAGTTCTTC.

The sample holds one count of this clonotype. This chain joins TRBV6-2 or TRBV6-3 and TRBJ2-7, with 7 bases matching TRBD1. The CDR3 spans 17 residues. CDR1 is MNHEY, CDR2 SVGEGT, per germline. V dropped 2 bases and J dropped 2; count of bases not matched to a gene: 12. The CDR3 DNA reads as TGTGCCAGCAGTTACGCTTCGCAAGGACAGGACCCCTACGAGCAGTACTTC. Its protein product is CASSYASQGQDPYEQYF.

This clonotype was counted between two and nine times. This chain uses TRBV7-3 with TRBJ2-1; no clear D gene. Germline loops: CDR1 SGHTA, CDR2 FQGTGA. CDR3 length: 13 residues. V gave up 2 bases and J gave up 8 bases, with 10 bases separating them. Here the CDR3 DNA reads TGTGCCAGCAGCTTACGTCCGGGCGATGAGCAGTTCTTC. It yields the protein CASSLRPGDEQFF.